What follows are 9 T cell receptor beta chains derived from one specimen sequenced in a study of blood T cell repertoires in COVID-19. Clones were read by immunoSEQ multiplex PCR, and TCRdb kept only the in-frame ones, dropping some. The sample yields nearly 80,000 clones, roughly 84% seen once. The sample taken for sequencing was peripheral blood. These receptors originate from a man in his forties or fifties with acute or convalescent COVID-19.

The J gene is TRBJ2-7, the V gene TRBV6-1; D possibly corresponds to TRBD1 (5 bases). The CDR3 totals 14 residues. From germline, CDR1 is MNHNS and CDR2 SASEGT. With 2 bases removed from V and 2 bases from J, the gap between germline ends came to 10 bases. The CDR3 region is CASSEFVGAYEQYF. DNA for the CDR3: TGTGCCAGCAGTGAATTTGTAGGGGCCTACGAGCAGTACTTC.

The CDR3 region is CAWSRSGRDPSTDTQYF. CDR3 DNA sequence: TGTGCCTGGAGTAGAAGCGGGAGGGACCCTAGCACAGATACGCAGTATTTT. The rearrangement joins TRBV30 to TRBJ2-3, with 10 nucleotides matching TRBD2. Germline CDR1 and CDR2: GTSNPN and SVGIG (reference sequence). V shed 2 bases and J 0 bases; nucleotides not matched to a gene: 8. The CDR3 is 17 amino acids.

The chain carries TRBV7-9 and TRBJ1-1; TRBD1 is a possible D gene (6 bases). Trimming removed 2 bases at V and 2 bases at J, with 12 bases between. The CDR3 contains 15 residues. Germline V gene lookup returns CDR1 SEHNR and CDR2 FQNEAQ (reference sequence). The CDR3 DNA reads TGTGCCAGCAGCTTACCTCTGGACAGCAACACTGAAGCTTTCTTT. Protein sequence: CASSLPLDSNTEAFF.

This chain uses TRBV7-2 with TRBJ1-6; 10 bases match TRBD1. This CDR3 is built from 15 residues. Germline-derived CDR1 and CDR2 are SGHTA and FQGNSA. Trimming at V came to 3 bases and at J to 7 bases, leaving 3 bases not matched to a gene. The CDR3 sequence: CASSFRTGGNSPLHF. CDR3 DNA: TGTGCCAGCAGCTTCCGGACAGGGGGAAATTCACCCCTCCACTTT.

The V and J genes are TRBV2 and TRBJ2-7; TRBD2 matches at 9 bases. This CDR3 has 16 residues. In germline, CDR1 is SNHLY, CDR2 FYNNEI. V trimming: 2 bases; J trimming: 2 bases; junction bases outside the gene matches: 7. This chain's CDR3 is CASSEILAGPTYEQYF. DNA of the CDR3: TGTGCCAGCAGTGAAATCCTAGCGGGACCCACCTACGAGCAGTACTTC.

Only one count was recorded for this clone. The rearrangement uses TRBV6-6 and TRBJ2-1; D remains ambiguous. The CDR3 contains 12 residues. Trimming removed 2 bases at V and 6 bases at J, with 5 bases between. Germline V gene lookup returns CDR1 MNHNY and CDR2 SVGAGI (reference sequence). CDR3 nucleotides: TGTGCCAGCAGTTACATCCTCAATGAGCAGTTCTTC. This encodes CASSYILNEQFF.

This clone was detected once. The chain employs TRBV29-1 and TRBJ2-3; D possibly corresponds to TRBD1 (6 bases). The V end lost 4 bases, the J end lost 0 bases, and 17 bases lay between the germline ends. The CDR3 is made up of 16 amino acids. Per germline, CDR1 SQVTM and CDR2 ANQGSEA. CDR3 DNA: TGCAGCGTTGTCGGGACAAAGTCCTCTAGCACAGATACGCAGTATTTT. It yields the protein CSVVGTKSSSTDTQYF.

This sequence joins TRBV10-3 and TRBJ2-1; 13 nucleotides align to TRBD2. The germline V gene has CDR1 ENHRY and CDR2 SYGVKD. V shed 0 bases and J 3 bases; nucleotides not matched to a gene: 14. The CDR3 extends over 21 amino acids. CDR3 sequence reads: CAISESGFGTSGTLFYNEQFF. The CDR3 DNA is TGTGCCATCAGTGAGTCCGGATTCGGGACTAGCGGGACCCTCTTCTACAATGAGCAGTTCTTC.

The chain employs TRBV12-5 and TRBJ1-1, with 12 bases that match TRBD1. Per the germline V gene, CDR1 is LGHNT and CDR2 is FRNRAP. With V trimmed by 5 bases and J by 6 bases, 4 bases remained unmatched. The CDR3 consists of 14 residues. The CDR3 DNA reads as TGTGCTAGTGGTGGGACAGGGGGCGCTCCTGAAGCTTTCTTT. The encoded protein is CASGGTGGAPEAFF.